This entry concerns a single TCR beta chain. This CDR3 has 12 amino acids. The V gene lost 2 bases and the J gene lost 7 bases, with 6 bases spanning the gap. Germline CDR1 SGHNT, CDR2 YYREEE (reference sequence). Assay used: immunoSEQ multiplex PCR; TCRdb lists only in-frame clones, some missing. The profile shows under 400,000 clones, approximately 91% of them singletons. This specimen belongs to a study of cytomegalovirus exposure and HLA in healthy donors. The receptor was derived from a young man in good health and CMV-seronegative. The sample comprised PBMCs. V usage is TRBV5-4 and J usage is TRBJ2-2, with D hard to call. CDR3: CASSLELGELFF. Written as DNA, the CDR3 is TGTGCCAGCAGCTTAGAGCTCGGGGAGCTGTTTTTT.